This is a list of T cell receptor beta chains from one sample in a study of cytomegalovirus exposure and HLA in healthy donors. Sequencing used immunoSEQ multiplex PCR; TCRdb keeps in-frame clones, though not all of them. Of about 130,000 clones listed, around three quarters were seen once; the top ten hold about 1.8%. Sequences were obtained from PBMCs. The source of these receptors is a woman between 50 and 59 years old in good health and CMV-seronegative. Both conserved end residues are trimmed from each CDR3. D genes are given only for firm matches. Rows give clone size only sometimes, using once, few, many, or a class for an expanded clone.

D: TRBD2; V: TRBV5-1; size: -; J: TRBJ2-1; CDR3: ASSLALTASGRASFGEQF
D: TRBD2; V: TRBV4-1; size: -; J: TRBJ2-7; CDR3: ASSQGGLAGNTYEQY
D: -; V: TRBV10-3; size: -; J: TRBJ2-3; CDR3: AITPDTSTDTQY
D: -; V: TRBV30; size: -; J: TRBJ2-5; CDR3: AWSAQHGARGETQY
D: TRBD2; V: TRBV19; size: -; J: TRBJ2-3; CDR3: ASSPRGGGSTDTQY
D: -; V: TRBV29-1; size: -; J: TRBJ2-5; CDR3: SVEVGETQY
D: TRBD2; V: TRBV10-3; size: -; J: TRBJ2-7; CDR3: AITDGLAGLGYEQY
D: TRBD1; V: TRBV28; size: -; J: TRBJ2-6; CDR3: ASRGGSSGANVLT
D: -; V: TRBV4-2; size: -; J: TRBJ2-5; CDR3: ASSQGTGGSETQY
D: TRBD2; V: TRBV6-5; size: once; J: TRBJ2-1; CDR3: ASSSSGGSYNEQF
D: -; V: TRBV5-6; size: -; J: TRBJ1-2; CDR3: ASSWRGDPNYGYT
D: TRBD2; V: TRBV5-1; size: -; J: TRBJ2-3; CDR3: ASSGGLAGFTDTQY
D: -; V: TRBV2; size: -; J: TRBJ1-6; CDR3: ASTDSDNSPLH
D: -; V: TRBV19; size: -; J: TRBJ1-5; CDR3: ASTPAAGDNQPQH
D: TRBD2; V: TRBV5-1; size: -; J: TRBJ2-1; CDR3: ASRLRNLSGSGGNEQF
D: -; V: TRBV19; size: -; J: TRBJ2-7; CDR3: ASSPLGGQTGEQY
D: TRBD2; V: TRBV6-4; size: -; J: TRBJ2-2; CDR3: ASRGLAGETGELF
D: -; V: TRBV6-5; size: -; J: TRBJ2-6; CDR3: ASTYRVGANVLT
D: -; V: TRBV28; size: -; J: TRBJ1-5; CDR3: ASSLINQPQH
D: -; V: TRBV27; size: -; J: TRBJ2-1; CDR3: ASSLSGITGEGLQF
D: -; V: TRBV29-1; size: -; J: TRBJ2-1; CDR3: SVGRDSLYNEQF
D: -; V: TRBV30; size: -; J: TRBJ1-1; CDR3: AWSVLQTLAEAF
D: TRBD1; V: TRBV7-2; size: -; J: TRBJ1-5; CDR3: ASSRQGAGQPQH
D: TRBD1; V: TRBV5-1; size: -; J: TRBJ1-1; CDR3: ASSMGQGNTEAF
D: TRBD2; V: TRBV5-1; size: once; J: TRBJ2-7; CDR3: ASSLEATSGYEQY
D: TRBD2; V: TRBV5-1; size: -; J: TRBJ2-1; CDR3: ASSLYAGGLGNEQF
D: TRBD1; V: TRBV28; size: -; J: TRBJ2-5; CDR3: ASSSGQVAGETQY
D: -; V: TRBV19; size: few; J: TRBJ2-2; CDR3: ASIPGLNTGELF
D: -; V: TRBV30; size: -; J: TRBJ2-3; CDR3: AWSKGGGFSTDTQY
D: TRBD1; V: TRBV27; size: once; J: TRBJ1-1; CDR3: ASWDRGLGTEAF
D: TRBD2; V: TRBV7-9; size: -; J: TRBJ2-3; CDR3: ASSSPRTSVDTQY
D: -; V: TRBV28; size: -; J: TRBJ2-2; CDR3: ASRPGLPNTGELF
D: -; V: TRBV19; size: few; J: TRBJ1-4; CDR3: ASSRFGQEKLF